The 3 T cell receptor beta chains presented below share a single source sample, sequenced in a study of T cells in localized non-small cell lung cancer. The data were produced by immunoSEQ multiplex PCR, yet TCRdb's version contains in-frame clones alone and is incomplete. The table includes approximately 16,000 clones, more than 80% detected once. The sample in question was peripheral blood, obtained before any cancer treatment. The receptor set was obtained from a female donor over 55 with stage I squamous cell lung carcinoma.

CDR3 DNA: TGTGCCAGCAGCTTAGGGGCGACAGATACGCAGTATTTT. Translating gives CASSLGATDTQYF. The chain joins TRBV7-9 to TRBJ2-3; no reliable D call. Germline V lookup: CDR1 SEHNR, CDR2 FQNEAQ (reference sequence). V was pared by 1 base and J by 3 bases, with 5 bases between. This CDR3 comprises 13 residues.

This clone was seen a single time. The chain's CDR3 is CASSNYGTDTQYF. As DNA, the CDR3 is TGTGCCAGCAGCAATTACGGGACAGATACGCAGTATTTT. The chain combines TRBV7-3 with TRBJ2-3; D gene unclear. V lost 5 bases and J 3 bases, leaving 9 bases between the germline ends. CDR1 is SGHTA, CDR2 FQGTGA, per germline. The CDR3 is 13 amino acids.

The chain joins TRBV4-1 to TRBJ2-5; D may be TRBD2 (5 bases). V lost 0 bases and J 4 bases, leaving 9 bases between the germline ends. The CDR3 spans 14 residues. Germline lookup yields CDR1 MGHRA and CDR2 YSYEKL. The CDR3 bases are TGCGCCAGCAGCCAAGATTATGAGGGAGAGACCCAGTACTTC. Its translation: CASSQDYEGETQYF.